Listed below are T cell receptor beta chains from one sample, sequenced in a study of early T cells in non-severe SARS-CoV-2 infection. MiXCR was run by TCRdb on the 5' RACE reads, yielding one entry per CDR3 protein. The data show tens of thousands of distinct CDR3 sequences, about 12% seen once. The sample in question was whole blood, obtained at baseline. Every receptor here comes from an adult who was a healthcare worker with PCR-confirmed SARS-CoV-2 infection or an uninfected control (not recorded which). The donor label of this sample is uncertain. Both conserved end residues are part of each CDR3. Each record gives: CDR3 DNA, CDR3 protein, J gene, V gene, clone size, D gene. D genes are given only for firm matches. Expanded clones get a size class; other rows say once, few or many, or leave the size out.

CDR3nt: TGCAGGGCGATTGGCGGGACTGAAGCTTTCTTT
CDR3aa: CRAIGGTEAFF
j_gene: TRBJ1-1
v_gene: TRBV20-1
abundance: many
d_gene: .

CDR3nt: TGTGCCAGCAGCCAAGTTGAGAAGCGGGGGGGATCAGATACGCAGTATTTT
CDR3aa: CASSQVEKRGGSDTQYF
j_gene: TRBJ2-3
v_gene: TRBV4-2
abundance: few
d_gene: TRBD2

CDR3nt: TGTGCCAGCAGCGCAGTTAGCTCTGGGGCCAACGTCCTGACTTTC
CDR3aa: CASSAVSSGANVLTF
j_gene: TRBJ2-6
v_gene: TRBV11-2
abundance: .
d_gene: .

CDR3nt: TGTGCCAGCAGACTACCCCTTGTGGGCACCGGGGAGCTGTTTTTT
CDR3aa: CASRLPLVGTGELFF
j_gene: TRBJ2-2
v_gene: TRBV12-3/TRBV12-4
abundance: many
d_gene: .

CDR3nt: TGTGCCAGCAGCCAAATGTTGAACTATGGCTACACCTTC
CDR3aa: CASSQMLNYGYTF
j_gene: TRBJ1-2
v_gene: TRBV3-1
abundance: few
d_gene: .

CDR3nt: TGTGCCAGCACCCGAGGGCAGGTTGAAGAGACCCAGTACTTC
CDR3aa: CASTRGQVEETQYF
j_gene: TRBJ2-5
v_gene: TRBV11-2
abundance: few
d_gene: .

CDR3nt: TGTGCCAGCAGCCAAGATACTGAGGGGGGGACCGGGGAGCTGTTTTTT
CDR3aa: CASSQDTEGGTGELFF
j_gene: TRBJ2-2
v_gene: TRBV3-1
abundance: .
d_gene: .

CDR3nt: TGTGCCAGCCTCGGGACAGGGTTTCCCTACAATGAGCAGTTCTTC
CDR3aa: CASLGTGFPYNEQFF
j_gene: TRBJ2-1
v_gene: TRBV19
abundance: .
d_gene: TRBD1

CDR3nt: TGTGCCAGTAGTATAATCGGAGCATATAGCAATCAGCCCCAGCATTTT
CDR3aa: CASSIIGAYSNQPQHF
j_gene: TRBJ1-5
v_gene: TRBV19
abundance: .
d_gene: .

CDR3nt: TGTGCCAGCAGCCAGATAGACCGGGACAGGGGGCCTCAAGAGACCCAGTACTTC
CDR3aa: CASSQIDRDRGPQETQYF
j_gene: TRBJ2-5
v_gene: TRBV6-5
abundance: .
d_gene: TRBD1

CDR3nt: TGTGCCAGCAGTGAATTTTTAGGGGCGGCCAAAAACATTCAGTACTTC
CDR3aa: CASSEFLGAAKNIQYF
j_gene: TRBJ2-4
v_gene: TRBV2
abundance: many
d_gene: .

CDR3nt: TGTGCCAGCAGGATCCGGGACTTGATAGATTGGGGCCAAGAGACCCAGTACTTC
CDR3aa: CASRIRDLIDWGQETQYF
j_gene: TRBJ2-5
v_gene: TRBV6-1
abundance: many
d_gene: .

CDR3nt: TGTGCCTGGAGCGGGTACGTCAACACTGAAGCTTTCTTT
CDR3aa: CAWSGYVNTEAFF
j_gene: TRBJ1-1
v_gene: TRBV30
abundance: few
d_gene: .

CDR3nt: TGTGCCAGCAGCGTAGACCTGGGCGAGACCCAGTACTTC
CDR3aa: CASSVDLGETQYF
j_gene: TRBJ2-5
v_gene: TRBV9
abundance: .
d_gene: .

CDR3nt: TGCGCCAGCAGTGAGGAGCCTACAGATACGCAGTATTTT
CDR3aa: CASSEEPTDTQYF
j_gene: TRBJ2-3
v_gene: TRBV10-1
abundance: few
d_gene: .

CDR3nt: TGTGCCAGCAGCCACTCAGGGACAGGCAATCAGCCCCAGCATTTT
CDR3aa: CASSHSGTGNQPQHF
j_gene: TRBJ1-5
v_gene: TRBV12-3/TRBV12-4
abundance: few
d_gene: TRBD1

CDR3nt: TGTGCCAGCAGCTTATTACAGGGGTTCTACAATGAGCAGTTCTTC
CDR3aa: CASSLLQGFYNEQFF
j_gene: TRBJ2-1
v_gene: TRBV7-3
abundance: many
d_gene: TRBD1

CDR3nt: TGTGCCAGCAGTGAAAGACTAGCGGATTCCATTCAGTACTTC
CDR3aa: CASSERLADSIQYF
j_gene: TRBJ2-4
v_gene: TRBV6-1
abundance: .
d_gene: TRBD2

CDR3nt: TGTGCCAGCAGCTTAGGGTCAGGATTCTCCTACAATGAGCAGTTCTTC
CDR3aa: CASSLGSGFSYNEQFF
j_gene: TRBJ2-1
v_gene: TRBV7-2
abundance: .
d_gene: .

CDR3nt: TGTGCCAGCACCACTAGCAGCGGTAACACTGAAGCTTTCTTT
CDR3aa: CASTTSSGNTEAFF
j_gene: TRBJ1-1
v_gene: TRBV3-1
abundance: many
d_gene: .

CDR3nt: TGTGCCAGCAGCCCCCGTTTGGAGGGAGGGGATGCCGTGGACTTC
CDR3aa: CASSPRLEGGDAVDF
j_gene: TRBJ2-4
v_gene: TRBV5-5
abundance: few
d_gene: TRBD2

CDR3nt: TGTGCCAGTCCGGGACAGGGCCCCGAAGCTTTCTTT
CDR3aa: CASPGQGPEAFF
j_gene: TRBJ1-1
v_gene: TRBV18
abundance: .
d_gene: TRBD1

CDR3nt: TGTGCCAGCAGCGTGTACCCGGGGGCCTACAATGAGCAGTTCTTC
CDR3aa: CASSVYPGAYNEQFF
j_gene: TRBJ2-1
v_gene: TRBV9
abundance: .
d_gene: .

CDR3nt: TGCGCCAGCAGCCGTTTACAGGGTGAAGCTTTCTTT
CDR3aa: CASSRLQGEAFF
j_gene: TRBJ1-1
v_gene: TRBV5-1
abundance: many
d_gene: .

CDR3nt: TGTGCCAGTAGTTGGCAGTTGAATCAGCCCCAGCATTTT
CDR3aa: CASSWQLNQPQHF
j_gene: TRBJ1-5
v_gene: TRBV19
abundance: few
d_gene: .

CDR3nt: TGTGCCAGCAGCCGGTCGGGGGCGACTGAAGCTTTCTTT
CDR3aa: CASSRSGATEAFF
j_gene: TRBJ1-1
v_gene: TRBV3-1
abundance: few
d_gene: .

CDR3nt: TGTGCCAGCAGCGTCCAGGGGACAGATACGCAGTATTTT
CDR3aa: CASSVQGTDTQYF
j_gene: TRBJ2-3
v_gene: TRBV9
abundance: many
d_gene: .

CDR3nt: TGTGCCATCAGTGAGGACGGGGGCGGCTATGGCTACACCTTC
CDR3aa: CAISEDGGGYGYTF
j_gene: TRBJ1-2
v_gene: TRBV10-3
abundance: few
d_gene: .

CDR3nt: TGTGCCAGCAGTTTACATAGGACAGGGAGTGAAAAACTGTTTTTT
CDR3aa: CASSLHRTGSEKLFF
j_gene: TRBJ1-4
v_gene: TRBV12-3/TRBV12-4
abundance: few
d_gene: TRBD1

CDR3nt: TGTGCCAGCAGCCAAGGAGCACTAGCTACAGATACGCAGTATTTT
CDR3aa: CASSQGALATDTQYF
j_gene: TRBJ2-3
v_gene: TRBV3-1
abundance: .
d_gene: .

CDR3nt: TGTGCCAGCAGTTACTCGAGGGGGCGCAACAATTCACCCCTCCACTTT
CDR3aa: CASSYSRGRNNSPLHF
j_gene: TRBJ1-6
v_gene: TRBV6-5
abundance: .
d_gene: TRBD1

CDR3nt: TGTGCCAGCAGCTTCCGCGGGGGGGCCGTAGATACGCAGTATTTT
CDR3aa: CASSFRGGAVDTQYF
j_gene: TRBJ2-3
v_gene: TRBV7-3
abundance: .
d_gene: TRBD2

CDR3nt: TGTGCCAGCAGTGAACAGGGTCTGGGTTCACCCCTCCACTTT
CDR3aa: CASSEQGLGSPLHF
j_gene: TRBJ1-6
v_gene: TRBV2
abundance: few
d_gene: .

CDR3nt: TGCAGTGCTGGAAGGGGACTAGCGGGGGGCAATGAGCAGTTCTTC
CDR3aa: CSAGRGLAGGNEQFF
j_gene: TRBJ2-1
v_gene: TRBV20-1
abundance: .
d_gene: TRBD2

CDR3nt: TGTGCCAGCAGCCACCGCGGATACACAGATACGCAGTATTTT
CDR3aa: CASSHRGYTDTQYF
j_gene: TRBJ2-3
v_gene: TRBV14
abundance: .
d_gene: .

CDR3nt: TGCAGTGCCATAGCTGAGGCAGGGAGAACAGATACGCAGTATTTT
CDR3aa: CSAIAEAGRTDTQYF
j_gene: TRBJ2-3
v_gene: TRBV20-1
abundance: few
d_gene: .

CDR3nt: TGTGCCATCAGTGAAGCAAGTGGCTATGGCTACACCTTC
CDR3aa: CAISEASGYGYTF
j_gene: TRBJ1-2
v_gene: TRBV10-3
abundance: once
d_gene: .